This T cell receptor (beta chain) was identified during a study of blood T cell repertoires in COVID-19. Seattle's enrolled individuals joined amid active infection and were then monitored longitudinally. Assay: immunoSEQ multiplex PCR; the TCRdb copy retains only in-frame clones and omits some. The sample yields under 300,000 clones, around 85% seen once. The TCR comes from a human donor with COVID-19, enrolled during active disease. The donor label of this sample is uncertain. The sequenced sample was peripheral blood.

The CDR3 DNA reads as TGTGCCAGCAGTAAAACAGGGGGCGGCCTTCCTTACTATGGCTACACCTTC. It encodes CASSKTGGGLPYYGYTF. The chain is built from TRBV28 and TRBJ1-2; TRBD1 agrees at 9 bases. CDR1 is MDHEN and CDR2 is SYDVKM in the germline V gene. V gave up 5 bases and J gave up 3 bases; unmatched junction bases: 13. This CDR3 region has 17 residues.